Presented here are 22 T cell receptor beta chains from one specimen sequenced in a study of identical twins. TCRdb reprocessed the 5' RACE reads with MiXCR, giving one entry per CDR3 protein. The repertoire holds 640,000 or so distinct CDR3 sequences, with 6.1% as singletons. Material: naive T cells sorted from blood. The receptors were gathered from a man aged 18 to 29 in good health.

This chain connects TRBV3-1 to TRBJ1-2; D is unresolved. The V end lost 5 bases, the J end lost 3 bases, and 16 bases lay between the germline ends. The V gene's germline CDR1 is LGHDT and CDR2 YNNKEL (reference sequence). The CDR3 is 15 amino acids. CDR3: CASSSHGSKDYGYTF. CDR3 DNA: TGTGCCAGCAGCTCCCACGGGAGCAAGGACTATGGCTACACCTTC.

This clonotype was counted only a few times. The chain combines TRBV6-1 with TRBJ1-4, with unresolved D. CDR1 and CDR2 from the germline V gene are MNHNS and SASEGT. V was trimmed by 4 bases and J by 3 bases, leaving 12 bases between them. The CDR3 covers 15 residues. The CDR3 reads CASSVGAGANEKLFF. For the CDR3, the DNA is TGTGCCAGCAGTGTGGGAGCTGGGGCTAATGAAAAACTGTTTTTT.

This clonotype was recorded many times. CDR3 DNA sequence: TGCGCCAGCAGCCAAGATTCCACCTACGAGCAGTACTTC. It codes for CASSQDSTYEQYF. The chain carries TRBV4-3 and TRBJ2-7, with no clear D. V was shortened by 0 bases and J by 2 bases, with 5 bases between the two germline ends. The CDR3 extends over 13 amino acids. Germline V gene sequence: CDR1 LGHNA, CDR2 YSLEER.

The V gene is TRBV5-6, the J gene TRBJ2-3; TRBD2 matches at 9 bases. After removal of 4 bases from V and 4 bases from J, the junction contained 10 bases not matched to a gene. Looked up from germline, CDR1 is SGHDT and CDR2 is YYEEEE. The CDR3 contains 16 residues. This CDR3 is CASSEIAGVGPDTQYF. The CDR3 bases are TGTGCCAGCAGCGAAATAGCGGGAGTGGGCCCAGATACGCAGTATTTT. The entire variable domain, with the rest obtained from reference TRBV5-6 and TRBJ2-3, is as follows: DAGVTQSPTHLIKTRGQQVTLRCSPKSGHDTVSWYQQALGQGPQFIFQYYEEEERQRGNFPDRFSGHQFPNYSSELNVNALLLGDSALYLCASSEIAGVGPDTQYFGPGTRLTVL.

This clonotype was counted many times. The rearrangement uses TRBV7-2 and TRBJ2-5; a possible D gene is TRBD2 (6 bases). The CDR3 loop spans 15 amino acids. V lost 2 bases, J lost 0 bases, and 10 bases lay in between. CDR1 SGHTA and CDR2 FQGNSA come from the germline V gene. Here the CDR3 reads CASSLSGGNQETQYF. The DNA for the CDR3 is TGTGCCAGCAGCTTATCCGGCGGGAACCAAGAGACCCAGTACTTC.

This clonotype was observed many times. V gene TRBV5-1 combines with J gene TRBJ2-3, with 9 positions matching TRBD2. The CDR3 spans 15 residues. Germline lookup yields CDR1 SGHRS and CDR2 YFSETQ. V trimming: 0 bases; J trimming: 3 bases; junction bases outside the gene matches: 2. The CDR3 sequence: CASSLVGLATDTQYF. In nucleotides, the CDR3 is TGCGCCAGCAGCTTGGTGGGACTAGCAACAGATACGCAGTATTTT.

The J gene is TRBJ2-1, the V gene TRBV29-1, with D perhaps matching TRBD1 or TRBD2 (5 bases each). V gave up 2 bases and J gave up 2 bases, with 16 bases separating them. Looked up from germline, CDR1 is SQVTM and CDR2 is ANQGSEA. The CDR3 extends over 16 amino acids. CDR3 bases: TGCAGCGTTGAACTAGGGGTAGGGAGCGCCTACAATGAGCAGTTCTTC. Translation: CSVELGVGSAYNEQFF.

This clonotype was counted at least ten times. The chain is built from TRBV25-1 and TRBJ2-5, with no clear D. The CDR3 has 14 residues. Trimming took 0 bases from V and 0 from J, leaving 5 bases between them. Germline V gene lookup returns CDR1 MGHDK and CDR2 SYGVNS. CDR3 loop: CASSEYGYQETQYF. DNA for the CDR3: TGTGCCAGCAGTGAATATGGGTACCAAGAGACCCAGTACTTC.

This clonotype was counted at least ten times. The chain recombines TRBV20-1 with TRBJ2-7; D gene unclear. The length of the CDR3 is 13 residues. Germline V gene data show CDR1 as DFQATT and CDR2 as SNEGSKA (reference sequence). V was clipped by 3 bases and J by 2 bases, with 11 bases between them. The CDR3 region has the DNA TGCAGTGCTAGCGGACCCCTTACCTACGAGCAGTACTTC. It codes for CSASGPLTYEQYF.

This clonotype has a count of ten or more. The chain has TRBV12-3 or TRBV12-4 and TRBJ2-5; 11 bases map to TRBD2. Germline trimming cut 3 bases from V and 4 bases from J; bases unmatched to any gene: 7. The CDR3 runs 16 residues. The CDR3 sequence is CASSLISGRVLETQYF. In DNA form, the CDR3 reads TGTGCCAGCAGTTTGATTAGCGGGAGGGTCTTAGAGACCCAGTACTTC.

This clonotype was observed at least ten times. The CDR3 bases are TGCAGTGCTAGAGATATAGCATCCTACAATGAGCAGTTCTTC. The encoded protein is CSARDIASYNEQFF. The chain couples TRBV20-1 to TRBJ2-1, with D unresolved. The ends were cut back, 0 bases at V and 1 base at J, with 7 bases in the middle. Germline assignment: CDR1 DFQATT and CDR2 SNEGSKA (reference sequence). The CDR3 runs to 14 residues.

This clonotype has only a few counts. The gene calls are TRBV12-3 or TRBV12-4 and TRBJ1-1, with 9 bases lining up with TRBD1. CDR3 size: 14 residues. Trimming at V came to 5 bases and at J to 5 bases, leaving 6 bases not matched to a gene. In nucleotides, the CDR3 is TGTGCCAGCAGTCTACAGGGGGCGTGGACTGAAGCTTTCTTT. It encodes CASSLQGAWTEAFF.

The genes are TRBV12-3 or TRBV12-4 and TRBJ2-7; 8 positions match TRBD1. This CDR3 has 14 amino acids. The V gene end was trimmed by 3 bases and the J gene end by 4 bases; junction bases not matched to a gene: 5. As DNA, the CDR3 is TGTGCCAGCAGTTTCGCCGGGACAGGATACGAGCAGTACTTC. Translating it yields CASSFAGTGYEQYF.

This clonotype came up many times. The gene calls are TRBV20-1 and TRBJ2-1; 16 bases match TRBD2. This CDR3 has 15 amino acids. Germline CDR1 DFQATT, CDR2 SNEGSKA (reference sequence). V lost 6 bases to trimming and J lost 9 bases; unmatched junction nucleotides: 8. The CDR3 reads CSATGTSGRVVEQFF. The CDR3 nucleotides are TGCAGTGCCACAGGGACTAGCGGGAGGGTCGTTGAGCAGTTCTTC.

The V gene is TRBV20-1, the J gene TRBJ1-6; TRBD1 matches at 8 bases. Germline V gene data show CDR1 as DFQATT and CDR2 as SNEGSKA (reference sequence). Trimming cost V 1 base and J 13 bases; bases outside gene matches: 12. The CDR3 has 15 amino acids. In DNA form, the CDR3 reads TGCAGTGCTAGAGCAAATGGACAGGGAAAGGCGCCCCTCCACTTT. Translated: CSARANGQGKAPLHF.

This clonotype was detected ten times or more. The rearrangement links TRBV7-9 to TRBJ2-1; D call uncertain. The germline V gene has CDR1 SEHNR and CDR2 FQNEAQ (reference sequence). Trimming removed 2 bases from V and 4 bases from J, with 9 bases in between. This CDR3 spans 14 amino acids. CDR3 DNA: TGTGCCAGCAGCTTATCAAAGGTGTACAATGAGCAGTTCTTC. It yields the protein CASSLSKVYNEQFF. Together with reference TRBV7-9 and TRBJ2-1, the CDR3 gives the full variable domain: DTGVSQNPRHKITKRGQNVTFRCDPISEHNRLYWYRQTLGQGPEFLTYFQNEAQLEKSRLLSDRFSAERPKGSFSTLEIQRTEQGDSAMYLCASSLSKVYNEQFFGPGTRLTVL.

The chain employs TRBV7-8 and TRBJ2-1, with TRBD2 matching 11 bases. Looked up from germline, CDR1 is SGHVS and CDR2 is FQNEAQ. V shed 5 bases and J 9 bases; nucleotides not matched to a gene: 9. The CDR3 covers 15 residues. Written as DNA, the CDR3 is TGTGCCAGCAGCGCGTTAGCGGGAGGGTCGGTTGAGCAGTTCTTC. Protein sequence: CASSALAGGSVEQFF.

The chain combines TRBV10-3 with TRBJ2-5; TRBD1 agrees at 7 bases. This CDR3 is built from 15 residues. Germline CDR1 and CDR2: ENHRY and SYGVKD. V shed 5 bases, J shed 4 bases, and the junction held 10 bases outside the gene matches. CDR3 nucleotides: TGTGCCATCAGTCTGACAGGGAGCCTCGGAGAGACCCAGTACTTC. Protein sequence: CAISLTGSLGETQYF.

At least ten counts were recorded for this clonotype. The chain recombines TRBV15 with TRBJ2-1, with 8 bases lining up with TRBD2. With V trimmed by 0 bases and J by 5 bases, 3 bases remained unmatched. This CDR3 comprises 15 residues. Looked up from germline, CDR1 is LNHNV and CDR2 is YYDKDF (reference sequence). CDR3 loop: CATSRDALADNEQFF. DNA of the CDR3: TGTGCCACCAGCAGAGATGCACTAGCGGACAATGAGCAGTTCTTC.

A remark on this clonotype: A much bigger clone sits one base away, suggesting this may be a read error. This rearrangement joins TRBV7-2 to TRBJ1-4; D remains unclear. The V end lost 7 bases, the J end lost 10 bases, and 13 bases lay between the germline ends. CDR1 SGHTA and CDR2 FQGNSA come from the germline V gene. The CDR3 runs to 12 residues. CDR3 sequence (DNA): TGTGCCAGCACCTCGTTATTCGGAAAACTGTTTTTT. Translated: CASTSLFGKLFF.

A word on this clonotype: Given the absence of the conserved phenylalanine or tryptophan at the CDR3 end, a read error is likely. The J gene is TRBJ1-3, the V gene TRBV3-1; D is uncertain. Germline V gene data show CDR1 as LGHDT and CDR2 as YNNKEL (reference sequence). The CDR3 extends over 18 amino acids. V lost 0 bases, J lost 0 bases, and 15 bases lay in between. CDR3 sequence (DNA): TGTGCCAGCAGCCAAGATCTTCTGCTAAAAGTCTCTGGAAACACCATATATTCT. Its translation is CASSQDLLLKVSGNTIYS.

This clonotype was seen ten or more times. The CDR3 reads CASSPTSGAGTQYF. The CDR3 bases are TGTGCCAGCAGTCCGACTAGCGGGGCTGGGACCCAGTACTTC. This chain links TRBV12-3 or TRBV12-4 with TRBJ2-5; 11 bases fit TRBD2. The length of the CDR3 is 14 residues. J lost 7 bases, V lost 5 bases, and 6 bases had no gene match.